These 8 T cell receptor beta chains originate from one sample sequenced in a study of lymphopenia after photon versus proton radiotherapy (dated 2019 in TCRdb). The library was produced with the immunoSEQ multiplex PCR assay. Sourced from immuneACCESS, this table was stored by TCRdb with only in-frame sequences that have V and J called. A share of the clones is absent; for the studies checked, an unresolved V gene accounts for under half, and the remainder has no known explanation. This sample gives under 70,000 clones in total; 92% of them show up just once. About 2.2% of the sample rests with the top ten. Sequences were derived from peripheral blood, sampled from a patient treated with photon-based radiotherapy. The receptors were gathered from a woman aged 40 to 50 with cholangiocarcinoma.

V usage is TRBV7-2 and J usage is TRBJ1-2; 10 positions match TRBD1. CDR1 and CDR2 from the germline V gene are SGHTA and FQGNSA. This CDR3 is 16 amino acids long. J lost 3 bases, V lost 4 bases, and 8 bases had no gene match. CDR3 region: CASSSSDRGLYYGYTF. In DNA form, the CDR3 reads TGTGCCAGCAGCTCTTCCGACAGGGGGCTTTACTATGGCTACACCTTC.

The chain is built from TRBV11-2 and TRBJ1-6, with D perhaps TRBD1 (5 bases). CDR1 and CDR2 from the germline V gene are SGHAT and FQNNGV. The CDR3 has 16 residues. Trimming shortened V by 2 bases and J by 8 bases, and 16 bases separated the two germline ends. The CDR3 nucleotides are TGTGCCAGCAGCTTATACGGGGGTTCCGGGGATTCACCCCTCCACTTT. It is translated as CASSLYGGSGDSPLHF.

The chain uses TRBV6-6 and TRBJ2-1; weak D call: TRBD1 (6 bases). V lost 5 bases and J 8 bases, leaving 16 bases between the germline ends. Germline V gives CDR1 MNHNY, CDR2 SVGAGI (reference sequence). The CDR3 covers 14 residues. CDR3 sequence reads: CASSLSVDSDEQFF. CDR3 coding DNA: TGTGCCAGCAGTCTGTCAGTGGACAGCGATGAGCAGTTCTTC.

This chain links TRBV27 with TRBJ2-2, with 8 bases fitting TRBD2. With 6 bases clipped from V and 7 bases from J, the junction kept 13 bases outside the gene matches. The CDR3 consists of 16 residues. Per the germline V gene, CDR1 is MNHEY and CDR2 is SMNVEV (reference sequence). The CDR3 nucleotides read TGTGCCAGCAGCAAAGCCGGGACTAGACCTTTCGGGGAGCTGTTTTTT. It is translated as CASSKAGTRPFGELFF.

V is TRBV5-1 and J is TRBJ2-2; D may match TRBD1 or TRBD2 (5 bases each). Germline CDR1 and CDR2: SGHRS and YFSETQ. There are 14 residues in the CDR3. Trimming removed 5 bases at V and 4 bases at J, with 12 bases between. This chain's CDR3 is CASSSDGATGELFF. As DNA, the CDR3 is TGCGCCAGCAGTTCGGACGGGGCCACCGGGGAGCTGTTTTTT.

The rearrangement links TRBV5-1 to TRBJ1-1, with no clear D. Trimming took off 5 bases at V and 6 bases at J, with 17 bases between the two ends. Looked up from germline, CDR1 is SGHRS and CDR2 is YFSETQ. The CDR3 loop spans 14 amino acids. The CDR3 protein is CASRGYEGRAEAFF. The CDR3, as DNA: TGCGCCAGCAGGGGGTACGAGGGCCGAGCTGAAGCTTTCTTT.

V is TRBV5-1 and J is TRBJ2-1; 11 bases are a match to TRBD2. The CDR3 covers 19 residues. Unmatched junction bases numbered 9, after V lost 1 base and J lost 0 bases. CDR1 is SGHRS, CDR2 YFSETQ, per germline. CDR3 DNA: TGCGCCAGCAGCTTGAAGGCTAGCGGGAGGTTGAGCTCCTACAATGAGCAGTTCTTC. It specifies CASSLKASGRLSSYNEQFF.

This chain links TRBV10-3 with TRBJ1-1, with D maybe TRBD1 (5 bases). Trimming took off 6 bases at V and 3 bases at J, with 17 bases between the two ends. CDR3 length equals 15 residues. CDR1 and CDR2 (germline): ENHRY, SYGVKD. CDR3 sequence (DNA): TGTGCCATCAGCGAACGGGACGGGCCCTACACTGAAGCTTTCTTT. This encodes CAISERDGPYTEAFF.